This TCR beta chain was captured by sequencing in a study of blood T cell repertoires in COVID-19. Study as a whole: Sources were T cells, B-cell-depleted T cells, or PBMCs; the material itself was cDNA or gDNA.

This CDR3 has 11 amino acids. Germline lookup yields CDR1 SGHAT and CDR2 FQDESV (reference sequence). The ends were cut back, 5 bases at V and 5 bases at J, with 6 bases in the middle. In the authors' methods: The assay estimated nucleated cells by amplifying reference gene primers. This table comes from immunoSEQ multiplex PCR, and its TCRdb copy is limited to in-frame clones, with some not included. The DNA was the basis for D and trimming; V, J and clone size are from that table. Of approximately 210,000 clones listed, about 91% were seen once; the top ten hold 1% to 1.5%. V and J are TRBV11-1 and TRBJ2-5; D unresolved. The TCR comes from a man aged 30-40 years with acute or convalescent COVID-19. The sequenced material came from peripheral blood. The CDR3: CASSLSETQYF. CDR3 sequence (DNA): TGTGCCAGCAGCCTTTCGGAGACCCAGTACTTC.